This paragraph covers one T cell receptor (beta chain) sequence. What it recognizes is unknown. The ends were cut back, 4 bases at V and 1 base at J, with 10 bases in the middle. Per the germline V gene, CDR1 is SGHKS and CDR2 is YYEKEE (reference sequence). The CDR3 is 14 residues long. The authors incorporated unique molecular identifiers into the TCR beta cDNA libraries. Some 500,000 cDNA molecules were obtained per 1 to 10 million input T cells. TCRdb fed the PCR reads into MiXCR, producing one record per CDR3 protein. The repertoire holds roughly 800,000 distinct CDR3 sequences, with roughly 27% as singletons. This sample is part of a study of post-analysis software for immune sequencing data. Across the whole study: Relapsing-remitting, secondary progressive and progressive-relapsing forms of multiple sclerosis all featured among disease courses.

Study results and caveats: Normalized Chao1 diversity was significantly reduced in patients versus controls. Analysis by F measure revealed that same-batch samples clustered strongly together. With TRBV5-6, TRBV5-1 and TRBV20-1 included, about 5 TRBV segments were more frequent in patients than in controls.

The chain couples TRBV5-5 to TRBJ2-3, with D tentatively TRBD1 (6 bases). The clonotype comes from a girl aged 5-17 years with multiple sclerosis. The source material was blood. The CDR3 is CASSTWTGTDTQYF. CDR3 coding DNA: TGTGCCAGCAGCACCTGGACAGGCACAGATACGCAGTATTTT.